This T cell receptor (beta chain) is from a study of shared clonotypes between healthy human individuals. Study observations and caveats: Clonotypes that were shared across a few donors made up approximately 5% of naive CD4 clonotypes.

Only in-frame clones appear in the TCRdb table, and some are missing; sequencing was by immunoSEQ multiplex PCR. The sample yields 2 million to 2.5 million clones, 95% seen once. Turning to this clone: The antigen is not known.

Everyone who donated was a Caucasian adult who lived in Nashville, Tennessee. The CDR3 contains 16 residues. The V gene's germline CDR1 is SEHNR and CDR2 FQNEAQ (reference sequence). V was trimmed by 1 base and J by 0 bases, leaving 9 bases between them. The chain has TRBV7-9 and TRBJ1-4; TRBD1 might be the D (5 bases). The receptor's source is a man aged 18 to 30 in good health. The sample taken for sequencing was naive CD4+ T cells sorted from blood. As to subset: CD45RA+ positively selected. This chain's CDR3 is CASSLGGVSTNEKLFF. DNA of the CDR3: TGTGCCAGCAGCTTAGGGGGGGTTTCAACTAATGAAAAACTGTTTTTT.